This T cell receptor (beta chain) came from a study of PD-L1 blockade in urothelial cancer (dated 2017 in TCRdb). Study-level background: All patients started therapy in the mid-2010s and received atezolizumab 1,200 mg intravenously every 3 weeks. Patients had an ECOG performance status of 0 or 1 and had received between 0 and 3 prior chemotherapy regimens. Durable clinical benefit was defined as a progression-free survival longer than 6 months, and TCR features were additionally tested against progression-free survival and overall survival. In the same patients, pretreatment tumors underwent whole exome sequencing and RNA sequencing in addition to TCR sequencing. Under 30 patients had pretreatment blood TCR-seq, some 25 had at least one posttreatment blood collection, and some 25 had tumor TCR-seq. Eight to ten patients achieved durable clinical benefit and some 21 did not. Blood samples gave a median of about 140,000 T cells and approximately 80,000 unique TCRs, with a median clonality of approximately 0.08. About 85% of the roughly 29 patients were identified as males with urothelial cancer of bladder origin, and a prior smoking history was reported by 18 of 29 patients. Pretreatment tumor samples and matched peripheral blood, collected serially before and after atezolizumab treatment, underwent TCR sequencing. Blood samples were analyzed at 3 weeks after treatment start (second dose) and at 6 weeks after treatment start. Somatic, immune and clinical correlates of response to PD-L1 blockade with atezolizumab in urothelial cancer were the focus of an exploratory multi-omic analysis. Broad study findings and their caveats: Because of the small sample size (n ≈ 28) and the many exploratory analyses performed, the results are intended to be regarded as hypothesis-generating. Improved progression-free and overall survival was found to be associated with pretreatment peripheral blood TCR clonality below the median. Among patients with durable benefit, tumor-associated TCR clones showed greater expansion in peripheral blood 3 weeks after treatment started (n ≈ 20, p = 0.022).

Including cysteine and phenylalanine, the CDR3 has 15 amino acids. Only the CDR3 DNA is retained, 45 bases long and in frame from the first base. Trimming leaves V shorter by 6 bases and J shorter by 3 bases, with the junction holding 8 bases beyond the gene matches. The germline V gene sets CDR1 to SGHAT and CDR2 to FQNNGV. Synthetic TCR analog templates were spiked into each PCR so that absolute template abundance could be estimated from read counts. TCRbeta CDR3 regions were amplified from genomic DNA with bias-controlled V and J gene primers using the immunoSEQ assay. Rearranged TCRbeta segments were sequenced at approximately 20X coverage. The study's own analysis went as follows. Sequencing errors were corrected by clustering, and CDR3s were annotated against IMGT so that V, D and J genes could be assigned. Downstream analyses used only productive TCRbeta rearrangements and left out out-of-frame or stop-codon sequences. Clonality was computed as one minus Shannon entropy normalized by the log of the number of unique productive sequences. Fisher's exact test with Benjamini-Hochberg correction, at a threshold of adjusted p below 0.01, was used to find clones that differed between time points or between blood and tumor. This immuneACCESS table, as held by TCRdb, lists in-frame sequences with V and J called but not all clones. Of the missing ones, under half trace to an unresolved V gene in checked studies; the others have no known cause. V and J calls plus clone size are reproduced from that table; the DNA served to infer D and trimming. The sample table lists under 20,000 clones, 87% of them with a count of one. The ten largest clones add up to 5.5% to 7% of the sample.

The cohort included some 30 patients with locally advanced or metastatic urothelial carcinoma who were treated at Memorial Sloan Kettering on a trial protocol. Peripheral blood mononuclear cells were collected pretreatment and during treatment, with between 1 and 8 total time points obtained per patient. The Qiagen DNeasy Blood extraction kit was used to purify genomic DNA from total PBMCs and tumor samples. PBMCs were collected pretreatment and during treatment, and were isolated and stored as previously described. Concerning this clone itself: Its antigen remains undetermined. The input lacks base qualities; no much larger clone sits a single base away.

Source: PBMCs, taken around atezolizumab (anti-PD-L1) treatment. In this chain, TRBV11-2 is recombined with TRBJ2-7, with 10 middle bases fitting TRBD2. The sequence was obtained from a man aged 50 or older with urothelial cancer. The encoded CDR3 is CASRDLAGVFYEQYF. In nucleotides, the sequence is TGTGCCAGCAGGGATCTAGCGGGGGTCTTCTACGAGCAGTACTTC.